Listed here are 8 T cell receptor beta chains from one sample, sequenced in a study of T cells after yellow fever vaccination. TCRdb reanalysed the 5' RACE reads using MiXCR and keeps one entry per CDR3 protein. The sample holds under 250,000 distinct CDR3 sequences, roughly 3% seen once. Sequences were derived from CD4+ T cells sorted from PBMCs, sampled 10 days after the yellow fever booster vaccination. All receptors come from a young man who received the YFV17D yellow fever vaccine.

This clonotype was recorded at least ten times. J is TRBJ2-7 and V is TRBV7-9; D remains unclear. V lost 6 bases, J lost 0 bases, and 6 bases lay in between. The CDR3 runs to 12 residues. The V gene's germline CDR1 is SEHNR and CDR2 FQNEAQ (reference sequence). The CDR3 region has the DNA TGTGCCAGCAGGAGGAGCTCCTACGAGCAGTACTTC. Residues: CASRRSSYEQYF.

V gene TRBV10-2 combines with J gene TRBJ1-1, with unresolved D. This CDR3 contains 12 residues. Trimming pared 8 bases from V and 1 base from J, leaving 8 bases between. CDR1 WSHSY and CDR2 SAAADI come from the germline V gene. This chain's CDR3 is CASGIGNTEAFF. CDR3 DNA sequence: TGCGCCAGCGGGATAGGGAACACTGAAGCTTTCTTT.

This clonotype was recorded many times. The rearrangement uses TRBV24-1 and TRBJ2-1; 10 bases agree with TRBD1. The V and J ends lost 7 bases and 9 bases, in that order; junction bases with no gene match: 5. The CDR3 has 13 residues. Germline assignment: CDR1 KGHDR and CDR2 SFDVKD. The CDR3 DNA follows: TGTGCCACCAGGGGGACAGGGGACGGTGAGCAGTTCTTC. Amino acid sequence: CATRGTGDGEQFF.

The rearrangement uses TRBV20-1 and TRBJ2-5; possible D gene TRBD2, 6 bases. Germline V gives CDR1 DFQATT, CDR2 SNEGSKA (reference sequence). The CDR3 spans 16 residues. V dropped 1 base and J dropped 3 bases, with 18 bases sitting between them. The CDR3 reads CSARVAAGGAKETQYF. The CDR3 DNA is TGCAGTGCTAGAGTAGCGGCTGGCGGGGCAAAAGAGACCCAGTACTTC.

This clonotype has at least ten counts. The V and J genes are TRBV4-3 and TRBJ1-2; TRBD1 matches at 8 bases. The CDR3 is 15 residues long. Germline assignment: CDR1 LGHNA and CDR2 YSLEER. V lost 4 bases and J lost 4; bases outside the gene matches: 8. DNA for the CDR3: TGCGCCAGCAGCCCCCGACAGGGGATTACCTATGGCTACACCTTC. Its translation is CASSPRQGITYGYTF.

In this sample, this clonotype turned up many times. The chain couples TRBV5-1 to TRBJ2-3; 12 bases line up with TRBD2. CDR1 is SGHRS, CDR2 YFSETQ, per germline. J lost 5 bases, V lost 4 bases, and 8 bases had no gene match. The CDR3 length is 16 residues. CDR3 region: CASSTLAGGQGDTQYF. The CDR3 DNA sequence: TGCGCCAGCAGCACCCTAGCGGGGGGGCAAGGAGATACGCAGTATTTT.

This clonotype was detected ten times or more. The V and J genes are TRBV7-2 and TRBJ2-1; 11 positions agree with TRBD2. Trimming at V came to 1 base and at J to 0 bases, leaving 5 bases not matched to a gene. Germline values: CDR1 SGHTA, CDR2 FQGNSA. The CDR3 has 18 residues. The DNA of the CDR3 is TGTGCCAGCAGCTTAGTGGCTAGCGGGGGGACCTCCTACAATGAGCAGTTCTTC. Translating gives CASSLVASGGTSYNEQFF.

This clonotype was seen a few times. V usage is TRBV7-2 and J usage is TRBJ1-6; 7 nucleotides agree with TRBD1. The CDR3 is 15 amino acids. Germline assignment: CDR1 SGHTA and CDR2 FQGNSA. With 5 bases clipped from V and 8 bases from J, the junction kept 9 bases outside the gene matches. The CDR3: CASSPTGTEHSPLHF. The DNA of the CDR3 is TGTGCCAGCAGCCCAACCGGGACAGAGCATTCACCCCTCCACTTT.